This T cell receptor (beta chain) was profiled in a study of blood T cell repertoires in COVID-19. Overall study: The United States, Italy and Spain were the sources of the acute and convalescent COVID-19 samples. The analysed material was cDNA or gDNA that came from T cells, B-cell-depleted T cells, or PBMCs.

Per the original methods: Reference gene primer amplification in the assay estimated nucleated cell counts. Repertoires were generated with immunoSEQ multiplex PCR, while TCRdb's copy carries only in-frame clones and drops some. V, J and clone size derive from that table, while D and trimming were established from the DNA sequence. The repertoire holds 70,000 to 75,000 clones, about four fifths seen once, with 25% to 30% in the top ten. There are a few counts of this clone. The germline gives CDR1 SGHNT, CDR2 YYREEE (reference sequence). There are 17 residues in the CDR3. V lost 4 bases, J lost 2 bases, and 7 bases stayed unmatched.

Sequencing was done on a sample of peripheral blood. This chain connects TRBV5-4 to TRBJ2-5; 14 nucleotides align to TRBD2. This receptor was identified in a man aged 70 or older with acute or convalescent COVID-19. This CDR3 is CASSAATSGRGQETQYF. As DNA, the CDR3 is TGTGCCAGCAGCGCCGCGACTAGCGGGAGGGGACAAGAGACCCAGTACTTC.